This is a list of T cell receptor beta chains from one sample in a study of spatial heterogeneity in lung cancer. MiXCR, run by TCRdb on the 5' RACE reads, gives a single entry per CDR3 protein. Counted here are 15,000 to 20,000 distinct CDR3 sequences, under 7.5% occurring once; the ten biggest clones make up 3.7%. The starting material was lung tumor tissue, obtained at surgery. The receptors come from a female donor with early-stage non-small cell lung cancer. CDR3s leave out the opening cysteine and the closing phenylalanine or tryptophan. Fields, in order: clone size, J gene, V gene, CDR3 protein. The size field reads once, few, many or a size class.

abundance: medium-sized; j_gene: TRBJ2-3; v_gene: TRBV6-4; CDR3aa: ASSDSTGTDTQY
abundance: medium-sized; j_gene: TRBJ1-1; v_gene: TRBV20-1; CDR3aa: SARPSGKMNTEAF
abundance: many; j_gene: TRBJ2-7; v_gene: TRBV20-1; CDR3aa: SARVDPSGAYEQY
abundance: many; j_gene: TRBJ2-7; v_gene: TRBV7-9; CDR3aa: ASSSIGQGQIDEQY
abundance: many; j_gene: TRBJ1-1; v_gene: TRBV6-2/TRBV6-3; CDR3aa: ASSYSGRAGTEAF
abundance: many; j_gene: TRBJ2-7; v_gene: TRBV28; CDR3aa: ASSSGRGPGYEQY
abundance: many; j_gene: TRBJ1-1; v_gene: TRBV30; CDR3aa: AWNPQNTEAF
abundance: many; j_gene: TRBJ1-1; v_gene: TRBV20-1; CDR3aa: SAVLGAMNTEAF
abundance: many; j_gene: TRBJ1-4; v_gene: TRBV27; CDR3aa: ASSLRQMGNLNEKLF
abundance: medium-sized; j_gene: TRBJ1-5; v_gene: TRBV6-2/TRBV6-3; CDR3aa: ASSYEGNQPQH
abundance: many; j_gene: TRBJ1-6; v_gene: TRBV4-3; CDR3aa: ASSQDSLGSYNSPLH